Below are 23 T cell receptor beta chains sequenced from a single sample in a study of cytomegalovirus exposure and HLA in healthy donors (dated by TCRdb to 2017 to 2019). The library was produced with the immunoSEQ multiplex PCR assay. A mixture of 60 forward primers for TCR Vbeta segments and 13 reverse primers for TCR Jbeta segments was used in the multiplex PCR. Not all clones reach the TCRdb copy of this immuneACCESS table, which keeps in-frame sequences only. Checked studies attribute under half of the gap to unresolved V genes and leave the rest unexplained. The sample yields roughly 190,000 clones; roughly 87% were counted once. The ten largest clones represent around 0.99% of the sample. The specimen sequenced was PBMCs. The receptors here all came from a boy aged 2 to 10 in good health and CMV-seronegative.

CDR3 amino acids: CASSGEGNEKLFF. The DNA for the CDR3 is TGTGCCAGCAGCGGGGAGGGTAATGAAAAACTGTTTTTT. J is TRBJ1-4 and V is TRBV2; D gene unclear. This CDR3 has 13 residues. Trimming stripped 6 bases from V and 4 bases from J, with 9 bases between. Germline-derived CDR1 and CDR2 are SNHLY and FYNNEI.

The chain combines TRBV19 with TRBJ2-1; D is unresolved. Germline V gene sequence: CDR1 LNHDA, CDR2 SQIVND (reference sequence). The CDR3 totals 13 residues. V gave up 4 bases and J gave up 6 bases, with 10 bases separating them. The CDR3 DNA is TGTGCCAGTAGTACGATTAGAGGCAATGAGCAGTTCTTC. Its translation is CASSTIRGNEQFF.

This chain links TRBV7-9 with TRBJ2-3; D gene uncertain. CDR3 size: 13 residues. CDR1 and CDR2 (germline): SEHNR, FQNEAQ (reference sequence). V lost 3 bases, J lost 6 bases, and 10 bases lay in between. CDR3 region: CASSFLQSDTQYF. The CDR3 coding sequence is TGTGCCAGCAGCTTCCTTCAGTCGGATACGCAGTATTTT.

The V and J genes are TRBV6-1 and TRBJ1-3, with TRBD1 as a possible D gene (6 bases). Germline CDR1 MNHNS, CDR2 SASEGT. V was pared by 7 bases and J by 4 bases, with 8 bases between. The CDR3 is 12 residues long. CDR3 DNA: TGTGCCAGCATGGGGGCAGGAAACACCATATATTTT. This translates into CASMGAGNTIYF.

The CDR3 nucleotides read TGTGCCAGCAGCCCCTTGGAGGGTCAGGGGAACACTGAAGCTTTCTTT. Protein: CASSPLEGQGNTEAFF. The chain joins TRBV5-4 to TRBJ1-1; D might be TRBD1 (5 bases). The germline CDR1 and CDR2 sequences are SGHNT and YYREEE (reference sequence). The CDR3 loop spans 16 amino acids. V lost 4 bases and J 1 base, leaving 17 bases between the germline ends.

V usage is TRBV2 and J usage is TRBJ1-1, with TRBD1 identical over 9 bases. The CDR3 loop spans 14 amino acids. Unmatched junction bases numbered 7, after V lost 8 bases and J lost 3 bases. Germline CDR1 SNHLY, CDR2 FYNNEI. As DNA, the CDR3 is TGTGCCAGCGCTGGACAGGGGAAAGACACTGAAGCTTTCTTT. This gives the protein CASAGQGKDTEAFF.

The chain links TRBV10-3 to TRBJ2-1; no clear D. Trimming cost V 2 bases and J 6 bases, with 17 bases left between them. The CDR3 has 16 amino acids. CDR1 is ENHRY and CDR2 is SYGVKD in the germline V gene. The CDR3 DNA reads as TGTGCCATCAGTGAGCCCAACGCCCGTCTACGCAATGAGCAGTTCTTC. Translated: CAISEPNARLRNEQFF.

The rearrangement joins TRBV28 to TRBJ1-2; TRBD1 aligns across 7 bases. CDR3 length equals 14 residues. Germline V gene sequence: CDR1 MDHEN, CDR2 SYDVKM. Germline trimming cut 6 bases from V and 2 bases from J; bases unmatched to any gene: 6. CDR3 residues: CASSRTTGNYGYTF. In DNA form, the CDR3 reads TGTGCCAGCAGCAGAACGACAGGGAACTATGGCTACACCTTC.

The V and J genes are TRBV7-8 and TRBJ2-1, with TRBD2 identical over 7 bases. Germline CDR1 SGHVS, CDR2 FQNEAQ. This CDR3 region has 17 residues. With 1 base clipped from V and 2 bases from J, the junction kept 8 bases outside the gene matches. CDR3 sequence (DNA): TGTGCCAGCAGCTTAGGGGCGGGAGTTCCTGCCTACAATGAGCAGTTCTTC. Protein product: CASSLGAGVPAYNEQFF. The full variable domain, in which reference TRBV7-8 and TRBJ2-1 provide the parts outside the CDR3, is GAGVSQSPRYKVAKRGQDVALRCDPISGHVSLFWYQQALGQGPEFLTYFQNEAQLDKSGLPSDRFFAERPEGSVSTLKIQRTQQEDSAVYLCASSLGAGVPAYNEQFFGPGTRLTVL.

The chain employs TRBV30 and TRBJ2-3; 7 nucleotides match TRBD2. Germline CDR1 is GTSNPN and CDR2 is SVGIG (reference sequence). The length of the CDR3 is 16 residues. V lost 0 bases, J lost 0 bases, and 6 bases stayed unmatched. The CDR3 region is CAWSVGLVSSTDTQYF. The CDR3 DNA reads as TGTGCCTGGAGTGTCGGACTAGTCTCTAGCACAGATACGCAGTATTTT.

The chain couples TRBV5-1 to TRBJ2-1; 12 nucleotides agree with TRBD2. There are 16 residues in the CDR3. The V gene end was trimmed by 0 bases and the J gene end by 9 bases; junction bases not matched to a gene: 7. Germline V gene data show CDR1 as SGHRS and CDR2 as YFSETQ. The CDR3 DNA reads as TGCGCCAGCAGCTTGGAGGGGACTAGCGGGCTATTTGAGCAGTTCTTC. Translating it yields CASSLEGTSGLFEQFF.

The chain is built from TRBV5-1 and TRBJ2-1, with 7 bases aligning to TRBD1. The V gene end was trimmed by 0 bases and the J gene end by 6 bases; junction bases not matched to a gene: 0. From germline, CDR1 is SGHRS and CDR2 YFSETQ. The CDR3 consists of 13 residues. DNA for the CDR3: TGCGCCAGCAGCTTGGGACAGGGCAATGAGCAGTTCTTC. Amino acid sequence: CASSLGQGNEQFF.

The V and J genes are TRBV28 and TRBJ1-2; D is possibly TRBD1 (6 bases). V was clipped by 6 bases and J by 1 base, with 18 bases between them. This CDR3 is 16 amino acids long. Germline V lookup: CDR1 MDHEN, CDR2 SYDVKM. The CDR3: CASSVVGTNLNYGYTF. The CDR3 DNA is TGTGCCAGCAGCGTCGTGGGGACAAACCTTAACTATGGCTACACCTTC.

The chain employs TRBV7-2 and TRBJ2-5; possibly TRBD2 for D (6 bases). Trimming removed 2 bases from V and 2 bases from J, with 15 bases in between. CDR1 is SGHTA and CDR2 is FQGNSA in the germline V gene. This CDR3 is 16 amino acids long. This CDR3 is CASSLSGLAIQETQYF. The CDR3 nucleotides read TGTGCCAGCAGCTTATCTGGGCTAGCGATACAAGAGACCCAGTACTTC.

The chain recombines TRBV5-1 with TRBJ1-4; 8 nucleotides line up with TRBD1. The CDR3 totals 14 residues. Trimming took 2 bases from V and 5 from J; bases not matched to a gene: 2. CDR1 and CDR2 (germline): SGHRS, YFSETQ. CDR3 loop: CASSFGQGNEKLFF. CDR3 DNA: TGCGCCAGCAGCTTCGGACAGGGAAATGAAAAACTGTTTTTT.

As to this clone: Other DNA sequences in the sample encode the same CDR3. V and J are TRBV4-1 and TRBJ1-5; D call uncertain. Trimming shortened V by 0 bases and J by 6 bases, and 6 bases separated the two germline ends. This CDR3 spans 13 amino acids. Germline V gene data show CDR1 as MGHRA and CDR2 as YSYEKL. The CDR3 spells CASSQEGGQPQHF. CDR3 nucleotide sequence: TGCGCCAGCAGCCAAGAAGGAGGTCAGCCCCAGCATTTT.

The chain couples TRBV7-3 to TRBJ2-1; D possibly corresponds to TRBD1 (6 bases). Per germline, CDR1 SGHTA and CDR2 FQGTGA. V lost 5 bases and J 7 bases, leaving 9 bases between the germline ends. The length of the CDR3 is 12 residues. The CDR3 DNA sequence: TGTGCCAGCAGCCGCAGGGGAAATGAGCAGTTCTTC. This gives the protein CASSRRGNEQFF. The full variable domain, with the rest looked up from reference TRBV7-3 and TRBJ2-1, is GAGVSQTPSNKVTEKGKYVELRCDPISGHTALYWYRQSLGQGPEFLIYFQGTGAADDSGLPNDRFFAVRPEGSVSTLKIQRTERGDSAVYLCASSRRGNEQFFGPGTRLTVL.

The J gene is TRBJ1-5, the V gene TRBV27; D not certain. V lost 5 bases and J 0 bases, leaving 5 bases between the germline ends. The germline gives CDR1 MNHEY, CDR2 SMNVEV (reference sequence). The CDR3 totals 13 residues. For the CDR3, the DNA is TGTGCCAGCAGTGTTCATAGCAATCAGCCCCAGCATTTT. Translation gives CASSVHSNQPQHF.

The chain employs TRBV30 and TRBJ1-6; D gene ambiguous. The CDR3 consists of 12 residues. The germline gives CDR1 GTSNPN, CDR2 SVGIG (reference sequence). Trimming removed 1 base from V and 7 bases from J, with 5 bases in between. CDR3 coding DNA: TGTGCCTGGAGTGAGACAAATTCACCCCTCCACTTT. Encoded protein: CAWSETNSPLHF.

The V and J genes are TRBV19 and TRBJ1-5, with a tentative D call TRBD1 (6 bases). Germline V gene data show CDR1 as LNHDA and CDR2 as SQIVND (reference sequence). The V end lost 5 bases, the J end lost 3 bases, and 17 bases lay between the germline ends. The CDR3 sequence is 16 residues long. CDR3: CASSVRTERYNQPQHF. Written as DNA, the CDR3 is TGTGCCAGTAGTGTAAGGACAGAGCGTTACAATCAGCCCCAGCATTTT.

The rearrangement links TRBV5-6 to TRBJ2-5, with D maybe TRBD1 (5 bases). The J call may be in error: the DNA end matches TRBJ2-7 better. Germline assignment: CDR1 SGHDT and CDR2 YYEEEE. This CDR3 contains 14 residues. The CDR3 region is CASSFKGIGYEQYF. CDR3 DNA sequence: TGTGCCAGCAGCTTCAAGGGGATAGGGTACGAGCAGTACTTC.

The chain uses TRBV10-3 and TRBJ1-5, with a tentative D call TRBD1 (6 bases). V was cut by 8 bases and J by 2 bases, with 16 bases left in between. Germline V lookup: CDR1 ENHRY, CDR2 SYGVKD. This CDR3 is built from 15 residues. CDR3 coding DNA: TGTGCCATCGGAGACAGGCCCCAGGGCAATCAGCCCCAGCATTTT. Protein: CAIGDRPQGNQPQHF.

J is TRBJ2-7 and V is TRBV5-6; D gene uncertain. CDR3 length: 12 amino acids. The germline V gene encodes CDR1 SGHDT and CDR2 YYEEEE. V gave up 0 bases and J gave up 2 bases, with 3 bases separating them. CDR3 protein: CASSLATYEQYF. The CDR3, as DNA: TGTGCCAGCAGCTTGGCCACCTACGAGCAGTACTTC.